This entry is about one T cell receptor (beta chain). The data originate from a study of blood T cell repertoires in COVID-19. Across the whole study: Whether acute or convalescent, the COVID-19 samples came from the United States, Italy and Spain.

Germline V gene sequence: CDR1 SGHNT, CDR2 YENEEA. V dropped 5 bases and J dropped 4; count of bases not matched to a gene: 14. CDR3 length: 17 amino acids. In the original analysis: Estimates of nucleated cell counts were drawn from the amplification of reference gene primers. This table comes from immunoSEQ multiplex PCR, and its TCRdb copy is limited to in-frame clones, with some not included. Clone size and the V and J calls come from that table; the DNA yielded D and trimming. Here the sample spans roughly 230,000 clones, roughly 81% being singletons. The receptor comes from a man aged 50 or older with acute or convalescent COVID-19. The sequenced sample was peripheral blood. The chain uses TRBV11-3 and TRBJ2-7; TRBD1 aligns across 10 bases. The CDR3, as DNA: TGTGCCAGCAGCCGTACCGGGACAGGGGTTAGGGGGTACGAGCAGTACTTC. This gives the protein CASSRTGTGVRGYEQYF.